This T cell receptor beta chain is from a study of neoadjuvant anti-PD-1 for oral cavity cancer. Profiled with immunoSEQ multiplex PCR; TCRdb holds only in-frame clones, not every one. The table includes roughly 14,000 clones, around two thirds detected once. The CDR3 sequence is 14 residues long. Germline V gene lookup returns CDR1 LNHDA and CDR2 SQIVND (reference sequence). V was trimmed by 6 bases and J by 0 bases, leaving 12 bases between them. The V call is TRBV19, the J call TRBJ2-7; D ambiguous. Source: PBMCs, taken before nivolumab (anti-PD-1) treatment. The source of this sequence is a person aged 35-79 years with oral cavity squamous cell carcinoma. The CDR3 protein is CASSLRSDSYEQYF. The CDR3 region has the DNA TGTGCCAGTAGCCTTCGGAGCGACTCCTACGAGCAGTACTTC.